This TCR beta chain stems from a study of identical twins. The germline CDR1 and CDR2 sequences are SGHVS and FNYEAQ. The CDR3 spans 16 residues. After removal of 5 bases from V and 1 base from J, the junction contained 9 bases not matched to a gene. TCRdb redid the calling of the 5' RACE reads with MiXCR, one entry per CDR3 protein. The data hold about 150,000 distinct CDR3 sequences, with around 3.4% observed a single time. General study points: Reduced insertions were recorded for abundant cord blood beta clonotypes, with no such pattern in memory repertoires. Alpha sequences that were out-of-frame and twin-shared showed an excess of low generation probability. Zero-insertion analyses were open to partial confounding by invariant MAIT and iNKT cells.

This clonotype was observed at least ten times. Its antigen remains unknown. The material sequenced was memory T cells sorted from blood. The sequence was collected from a man aged 18 to 35 in good health. V is TRBV7-6 and J is TRBJ2-3, with 7 bases identical to TRBD2. The CDR3 is CASSILGLDGTDTQYF. The CDR3, as DNA: TGTGCCAGCAGCATCCTTGGACTAGACGGCACAGATACGCAGTATTTT. Full variable domain (missing parts from reference TRBV7-6 and TRBJ2-3): GAGVSQSPRYKVTKRGQDVALRCDPISGHVSLYWYRQALGQGPEFLTYFNYEAQQDKSGLPNDRFSAERPEGSISTLTIQRTEQRDSAMYRCASSILGLDGTDTQYFGPGTRLTVL.